This passage covers 5 T cell receptor beta chains from one sample sequenced in a study of a mutant IDH1 vaccine in newly diagnosed glioma. Profiling relied on immunoSEQ multiplex PCR, and the TCRdb table lists in-frame clones only, not all of them. The sample lists 32,000 or so clones, about 80% occurring once. The antigens for these receptors are not known. Specified time point: week 5, during vaccination. Every vaccination contained 300 ug of the mutant IDH1 20-mer peptide and was paired with topical imiquimod. Sequences were derived from PBMCs, sampled from a glioma patient whose treatment included an IDH1 peptide vaccine. These receptors were obtained from a man aged 25-45 years with glioma.

J is TRBJ2-1 and V is TRBV7-8; 7 nucleotides align to TRBD1. This CDR3 spans 14 amino acids. The V gene end was trimmed by 0 bases and the J gene end by 10 bases; junction bases not matched to a gene: 6. Germline-derived CDR1 and CDR2 are SGHVS and FQNEAQ. The CDR3 DNA reads TGTGCCAGCAGCTTAGCAACAGGGGCCGGGGAGCAGTTCTTC. This encodes CASSLATGAGEQFF.

The rearrangement uses TRBV19 and TRBJ1-5; 8 nucleotides line up with TRBD1. The CDR3 extends over 14 amino acids. Germline V gives CDR1 LNHDA, CDR2 SQIVND (reference sequence). V lost 8 bases to trimming and J lost 1 base; unmatched junction nucleotides: 4. CDR3 loop: CASSDRASNQPQHF. The CDR3 coding sequence is TGTGCCAGTTCGGACAGGGCGAGCAATCAGCCCCAGCATTTT.

This clone was counted a single time. At the DNA level, this CDR3 is encoded by other sequences in the same sample as well. The genes are TRBV7-2 and TRBJ2-7; possibly TRBD1 for D (6 bases). V lost 1 base to trimming and J lost 0 bases, with 10 bases between them. CDR1 is SGHTA and CDR2 is FQGNSA in the germline V gene. This CDR3 has 15 amino acids. The CDR3 sequence: CASSLGADSSYEQYF. CDR3 DNA sequence: TGTGCCAGCAGCTTAGGGGCGGACAGCTCCTACGAGCAGTACTTC.

The gene calls are TRBV4-3 and TRBJ1-2, with D possibly being TRBD1 (6 bases). The CDR3 spans 15 residues. Per the germline V gene, CDR1 is LGHNA and CDR2 is YSLEER. Trimming pared 0 bases from V and 8 bases from J, leaving 16 bases between. The CDR3 protein is CASSQDVSRGRGYTF. CDR3 nucleotides: TGCGCCAGCAGCCAAGATGTGTCCAGGGGTCGGGGCTACACCTTC.

V gene TRBV7-9 combines with J gene TRBJ2-7; D perhaps matches TRBD2 (6 bases). This CDR3 has 14 residues. Trimming took off 8 bases at V and 2 bases at J, with 16 bases between the two ends. CDR1 and CDR2 from the germline V gene are SEHNR and FQNEAQ (reference sequence). CDR3: CASGDKEGTYEQYF. CDR3 bases: TGTGCCAGCGGAGACAAGGAGGGAACCTACGAGCAGTACTTC.